This T cell receptor (beta chain) is drawn from a study of blood T cell repertoires in COVID-19 (dated by TCRdb to the early 2020s). With respect to the entire study: Collaborator samples came from the United States, Italy and Spain and covered acute and convalescent phases of COVID-19. The material from the prospective study consisted of cDNA or gDNA derived from T cells, B-cell-depleted T cells, or PBMCs. The dataset comprised deeply sampled blood TCRbeta repertoires from subjects exposed to, actively infected with, or recovered from COVID-19. The repertoires were released in a freely available public database intended as a resource for research on the immune response to SARS-CoV-2. The samples were drawn from the first 160 participants of the ongoing ImmuneRACE study and from some 1,300 subjects provided by 6 global collaborators. The sample metadata nearly always contained a de-identified subject ID, COVID-19 status, age in years and sex. Where HLA class I and class II types were available, the types were taken from metadata supplied by the sample provider, not from assay-based typing.

Paper-wide results and their limitations: Clinical and demographic metadata were provided uncurated, with the amount varying by source and participant.

TCRbeta CDR3 regions were amplified from genomic DNA by means of the immunoSEQ Assay, a bias-controlled multiplex PCR. As for the authors' bioinformatics: The number of nucleated cells in each sample was estimated from the amplification of reference gene primers within the assay. Sequence reads were collapsed and filtered to measure the absolute abundance of every unique TCRbeta CDR3 rearrangement. For each sample, productive Simpson clonality was calculated as the square root of Simpson's diversity index over productive rearrangements. In its TCRdb copy, this immuneACCESS table keeps in-frame sequences only and misses some clones. Where compared with another copy, unresolved V genes explain less than half of these, and the others have no known cause. The DNA was the basis for D and trimming; V, J and clone size are from that table. The sample table lists 130,000 or so clones, about 80% of them with a count of one. Under 9.5% of the sample lies in the top ten.

V is pruned by 1 base and J by 2 bases, leaving 4 bases of the junction without a gene match. Including the terminal cysteine and phenylalanine, the CDR3 comprises 15 residues. The kept DNA is CDR3 alone, 45 bases in frame from the first base. Via the germline V gene, CDR1 is SNHLY and CDR2 FYNNEI. This clone was seen a single time. What antigen it recognizes has not been identified. Nothing much larger sits one base from this clone, and base qualities are not available. Participants in the prospective study were aged roughly 18 to 95 years, lived in under 30 United States geographic areas, and enrolled through a virtual design. In the prospective study, cohorts were assigned on the basis of participant-reported clinical history obtained from a screening survey and a study questionnaire. For ImmuneRACE Cohort 3, a participant was defined as recovered based on two consecutive negative NP/OP PCR tests, clearance by a healthcare professional, or resolution of symptoms. In the prospective study, whole blood, serum and a nasopharyngeal or oropharyngeal swab were collected from each participant by mobile phlebotomists. Over an approximately 2-month period, participants in the prospective study had the option of providing additional blood draws and questionnaires. Before DNA extraction, prospective study blood samples were shipped either frozen or at room temperature.

The sequence links TRBV2 to TRBJ2-5; the junction holds 7 bases that match TRBD1. The receptor comes from a man aged 50 to 59 who had recovered from COVID-19. Sequencing used PBMCs or T cells enriched from blood (not recorded which). CDR3 region: CASSEGGTVQETQYF. The DNA reads TGTGCCAGCAGTGAAGGGGGGACAGTTCAAGAGACCCAGTACTTC.